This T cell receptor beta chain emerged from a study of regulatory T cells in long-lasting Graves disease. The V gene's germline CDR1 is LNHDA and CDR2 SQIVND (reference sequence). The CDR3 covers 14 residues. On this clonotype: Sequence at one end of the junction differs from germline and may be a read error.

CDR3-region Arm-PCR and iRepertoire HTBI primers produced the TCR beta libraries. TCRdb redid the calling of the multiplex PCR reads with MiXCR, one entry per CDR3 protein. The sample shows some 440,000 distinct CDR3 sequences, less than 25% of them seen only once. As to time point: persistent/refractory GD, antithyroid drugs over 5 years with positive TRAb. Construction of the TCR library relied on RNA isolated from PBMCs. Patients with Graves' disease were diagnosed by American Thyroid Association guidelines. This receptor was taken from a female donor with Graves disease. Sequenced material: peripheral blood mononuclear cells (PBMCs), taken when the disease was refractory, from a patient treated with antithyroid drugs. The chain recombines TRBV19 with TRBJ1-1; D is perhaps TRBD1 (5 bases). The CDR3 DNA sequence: TGTGCCAGTTCGTTGTTTGGGGGATCCACTGAAACTTTCTTT. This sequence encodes CASSLFGGSTETFF.